This T cell receptor (beta chain) was documented in a study of cytomegalovirus exposure and HLA in healthy donors. PCR primers comprised 60 Vbeta and 13 Jbeta primers. Method: immunoSEQ multiplex PCR; TCRdb's copy keeps in-frame clones and lacks some. This sample yields around 130,000 clones, of which over 70% are seen a single time; approximately 3.1% belongs to the top ten. Germline CDR1 and CDR2: SEHNR and FQNEAQ (reference sequence). V gave up 0 bases and J gave up 14 bases; unmatched junction bases: 13. The CDR3 is 15 amino acids. This TCR was recovered from a man in his thirties or forties in good health and CMV-seronegative. Sequenced sample: PBMCs. The chain carries TRBV7-9 and TRBJ2-3, with 8 bases matching TRBD1. The CDR3, as DNA: TGTGCCAGCAGCTTAGCAGTGGGTCACCGGGACAGGCTGTATTTT. Its translation: CASSLAVGHRDRLYF.